This T cell receptor (beta chain) was captured by sequencing in a study of CD8 T cells in Susac syndrome. Study-level points and caveats: The study conceded that its TCR sequencing and HLA analysis involved relatively few individuals.

The study used treatment-naive patients who had stable or active relapsing-remitting disease as multiple sclerosis controls. TEMRA cells were FACS-enriched, and CD8+ and CD4+ T cells were isolated negatively. cDNA came from around 0.54 to 1 ug RNA primed by random hexamers. TCRdb processed the immunoSEQ multiplex PCR reads anew with MiXCR; each CDR3 protein has one entry. Among just over 150,000 distinct CDR3 sequences listed, about 95% were seen once. A note on this clonotype: Its antigen is not identified.

This CDR3 contains 12 residues. CDR1 and CDR2 from the germline V gene are MDHEN and SYDVKM. Trimming left V 9 bases short and J 1 base short, with 10 bases between. The chain has TRBV28 and TRBJ2-7; D is uncertain. The sequence came from a human donor with multiple sclerosis. The sequenced sample consisted of CD8+ T cells from PBMCs. The CDR3 DNA sequence: TGTGCCAGTAGACAAATATCCTACGAGCAGTACTTC. Translation gives CASRQISYEQYF.